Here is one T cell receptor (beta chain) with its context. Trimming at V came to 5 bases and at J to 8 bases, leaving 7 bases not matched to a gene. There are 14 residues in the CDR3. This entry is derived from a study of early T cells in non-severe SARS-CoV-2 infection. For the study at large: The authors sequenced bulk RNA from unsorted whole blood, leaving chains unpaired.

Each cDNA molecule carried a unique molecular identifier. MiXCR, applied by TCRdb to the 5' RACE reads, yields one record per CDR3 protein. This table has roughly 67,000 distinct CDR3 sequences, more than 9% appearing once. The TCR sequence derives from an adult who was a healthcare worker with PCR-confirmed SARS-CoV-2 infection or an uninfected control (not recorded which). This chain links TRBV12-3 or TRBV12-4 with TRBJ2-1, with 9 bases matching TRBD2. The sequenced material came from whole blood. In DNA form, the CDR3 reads TGTGCCAGCAGTGCGGGGGGGCCGATCGATGAGCAGTTCTTC. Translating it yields CASSAGGPIDEQFF.